The next 25 T cell receptor beta chains were all read from a single sample in a study of cytomegalovirus exposure and HLA in healthy donors. The PCR employed 60 Vbeta primers together with 13 Jbeta primers. Here immunoSEQ multiplex PCR was the method, and the copy in TCRdb shows in-frame clones only, minus some. The sample holds over 80,000 clones, about four fifths seen once. Sequencing was carried out using PBMCs. The receptors originated from a middle-aged man in good health and CMV-seropositive.

The gene calls are TRBV7-9 and TRBJ1-2, with D possibly TRBD1 on 6 matching bases. The CDR3 is 16 amino acids. Germline CDR1 reads SEHNR; CDR2 reads FQNEAQ (reference sequence). V was shortened by 5 bases and J by 2 bases, with 18 bases between the two germline ends. DNA for the CDR3: TGTGCCAGCAGCCTCATCCCCACGGACAGAAACTATGGCTACACCTTC. This gives the protein CASSLIPTDRNYGYTF.

The CDR3 DNA follows: TGCGCCAGCAGCTCCACGACAGGGACGGGCTACGAGCAGTACTTC. As protein: CASSSTTGTGYEQYF. The chain combines TRBV4-1 with TRBJ2-7; the match to TRBD1 covers 7 bases. V was pared by 5 bases and J by 3 bases, with 10 bases of the junction left unmatched. The CDR3 consists of 15 residues. Germline CDR1 and CDR2: MGHRA and YSYEKL.

This chain uses TRBV7-9 with TRBJ2-6; D not certain. Germline loops: CDR1 SEHNR, CDR2 FQNEAQ (reference sequence). The CDR3 length is 17 residues. Between the trimmed V and J ends, which lost 4 bases and 0 bases, there was a span of 13 bases. The CDR3 nucleotides are TGTGCCAGCAGCTCGCGACAAGGAACCTCTGGGGCCAACGTCCTGACTTTC. Protein: CASSSRQGTSGANVLTF.

This rearrangement joins TRBV5-5 to TRBJ1-1; D possibly corresponds to TRBD1 (6 bases). Germline CDR1 and CDR2: SGHKS and YYEKEE (reference sequence). The ends were cut back, 0 bases at V and 2 bases at J, with 8 bases in the middle. The CDR3 has 14 amino acids. As DNA, the CDR3 is TGTGCCAGCAGCTTGGGACAGGCAAACACTGAAGCTTTCTTT. It specifies CASSLGQANTEAFF.

This chain uses TRBV19 with TRBJ1-1, with D tentatively TRBD1 (5 bases). The CDR3 is made up of 15 amino acids. Germline CDR1 is LNHDA and CDR2 is SQIVND (reference sequence). V lost 5 bases and J lost 1, with 14 bases in between. CDR3 sequence reads: CASSSGGATNTEAFF. The CDR3, as DNA: TGTGCCAGTAGTTCTGGCGGGGCCACGAACACTGAAGCTTTCTTT.

This rearrangement joins TRBV5-1 to TRBJ1-2; D ambiguous. Trimming left V 2 bases short and J 2 bases short, with 10 bases between. CDR3 length: 14 amino acids. Germline V gene lookup returns CDR1 SGHRS and CDR2 YFSETQ. Here the CDR3 reads CASSFTPENYGYTF. Written as DNA, the CDR3 is TGCGCCAGCAGCTTCACCCCAGAAAACTATGGCTACACCTTC.

The V and J genes are TRBV7-7 and TRBJ1-1, with a weak D call TRBD1 (5 bases). Per the germline V gene, CDR1 is SSHAT and CDR2 is FNYEAQ (reference sequence). Trimming left V 4 bases short and J 0 bases short, with 12 bases between. The CDR3 runs to 15 residues. CDR3 coding DNA: TGTGCCAGCAGCTCCCTGACAGAACTGAACACTGAAGCTTTCTTT. Translated: CASSSLTELNTEAFF. The full variable domain, rest sourced from reference TRBV7-7 and TRBJ1-1, is GAGVSQSPRYKVTKRGQDVTLRCDPISSHATLYWYQQALGQGPEFLTYFNYEAQPDKSGLPSDRFSAERPEGSISTLTIQRTEQRDSAMYRCASSSLTELNTEAFFGQGTRLTVV.

V usage is TRBV5-3 and J usage is TRBJ1-1; D is undetermined. TRBV5-3 is treated as an ORF (open reading frame) with a function not yet certain. The CDR3 length is 11 residues. The V and J ends lost 10 bases and 11 bases respectively, with 18 bases between them. As DNA, the CDR3 is TGTGCCGGAGCATCACGGGGTGGGGCTTTCTTT. It specifies CAGASRGGAFF.

The DNA for the CDR3 is TGTGCCAGCGGAACAGGGAAATATGGCTACACCTTC. Its translation is CASGTGKYGYTF. The rearrangement joins TRBV28 to TRBJ1-2; maybe TRBD1 (6 bases). The V gene lost 8 bases and the J gene lost 5 bases, with 12 bases spanning the gap. The CDR3 is 12 residues long. Germline-derived CDR1 and CDR2 are MDHEN and SYDVKM.

V is TRBV5-1 and J is TRBJ2-2, with TRBD2 as a possible D gene (5 bases). CDR1 SGHRS and CDR2 YFSETQ come from the germline V gene. The CDR3 is made up of 16 amino acids. Trimming pared 8 bases from V and 5 bases from J, leaving 22 bases between. The CDR3: CARTKHGEGKTGELFF. DNA of the CDR3: TGCGCCAGAACGAAGCACGGTGAGGGTAAAACCGGGGAGCTGTTTTTT.

The V gene is TRBV25-1, the J gene TRBJ2-2; 10 bases match TRBD1. J was trimmed by 6 bases and V by 3 bases; bases with no gene match: 7. This CDR3 spans 16 amino acids. CDR1 is MGHDK, CDR2 SYGVNS, per germline. CDR3 loop: CASSDPPGTGAGELFF. As DNA, the CDR3 is TGTGCCAGCAGTGATCCCCCCGGGACAGGGGCCGGGGAGCTGTTTTTT.

As for this clone: Compared with germline, one end of the junction differs, possibly owing to a read error. CDR3 bases: TGCGCCAGCATGTGGAGCTCTGGGGCCAACGGCCTGACTTTC. Encoded protein: CASMWSSGANGLTF. This sequence joins TRBV5-1 and TRBJ2-6; a possible D gene is TRBD1 (5 bases). The CDR3 has 14 residues. Germline V CDR1 and CDR2: SGHRS, YFSETQ.

This chain uses TRBV15 with TRBJ1-5, with TRBD1 as a possible D gene (5 bases). The CDR3 runs to 12 residues. Per germline, CDR1 LNHNV and CDR2 YYDKDF (reference sequence). Deletions cut 7 bases from V and 5 bases from J, with 9 bases between. The CDR3 DNA follows: TGTGCCACCACCAAAGGGGATCAGCCCCAGCATTTT. Its protein is CATTKGDQPQHF.

In its sample, this clone was seen a few times. The chain carries TRBV6-5 and TRBJ1-2; 11 positions agree with TRBD1. The CDR3 consists of 13 residues. The germline gives CDR1 MNHEY, CDR2 SVGAGI. V lost 7 bases, J lost 8 bases, and 6 bases stayed unmatched. DNA for the CDR3: TGTGCCAGCACTAAGGGACAGGGGGGCGGCTACACCTTC. Its translation: CASTKGQGGGYTF.

The chain uses TRBV13 and TRBJ1-1; 7 bases are a match to TRBD1. CDR1 is PRHDT, CDR2 FYEKMQ, per germline (reference sequence). J gave up 0 bases and V 6 bases, and 4 bases lay outside the gene matches. CDR3 length: 14 amino acids. The CDR3 DNA reads TGTGCCAGCAGTTTACAGGGGATGAACACTGAAGCTTTCTTT. Translation: CASSLQGMNTEAFF.

This rearrangement joins TRBV28 to TRBJ2-1, with TRBD2 identical over 10 bases. Losses at the gene ends were 7 bases for V and 0 bases for J; bases not matched to a gene: 9. Germline V gene sequence: CDR1 MDHEN, CDR2 SYDVKM. This CDR3 contains 17 residues. The CDR3 nucleotides are TGTGCCAGCATGGGGCTAGCGGGAGAGAGCTCCTACAATGAGCAGTTCTTC. Protein sequence: CASMGLAGESSYNEQFF.

V and J are TRBV11-2 and TRBJ1-2; D may be TRBD1 (5 bases). Germline V lookup: CDR1 SGHAT, CDR2 FQNNGV. The germline V and J ends were trimmed by 3 bases and 6 bases, with 14 bases remaining between them. The CDR3 spans 14 residues. The chain's CDR3 is CASSFLWSGDGYTF. The CDR3 DNA reads as TGTGCCAGCAGCTTCCTTTGGTCGGGGGATGGCTACACCTTC.

The chain uses TRBV19 and TRBJ1-1, with D maybe TRBD1 (5 bases). V was clipped by 7 bases and J by 2 bases, with 11 bases between them. Germline-derived CDR1 and CDR2 are LNHDA and SQIVND (reference sequence). CDR3 length: 13 residues. Here the CDR3 reads CASKRDFNTEAFF. CDR3 nucleotide sequence: TGTGCCAGTAAGAGGGACTTTAACACTGAAGCTTTCTTT.

In regard to this clone: At one boundary the junction diverges from the germline segment, which might be a read error. The chain combines TRBV7-7 with TRBJ1-4; D is unresolved. The CDR3 is 13 amino acids. Germline V gene sequence: CDR1 SSHAT, CDR2 FNYEAQ (reference sequence). CDR3 nucleotides: TGTGCTAGCAGCTTAGGTCGAGGGGAAAAACTGTTTTTT. Protein sequence: CASSLGRGEKLFF. Using reference TRBV7-7 and TRBJ1-4 for the parts outside the CDR3, the full variable domain is GAGVSQSPRYKVTKRGQDVTLRCDPISSHATLYWYQQALGQGPEFLTYFNYEAQPDKSGLPSDRFSAERPEGSISTLTIQRTEQRDSAMYRCASSLGRGEKLFFGSGTQLSVL.

This clone was detected a few times. This rearrangement joins TRBV5-1 to TRBJ1-2, with 7 bases lining up with TRBD1. With 2 bases clipped from V and 8 bases from J, the junction kept 6 bases outside the gene matches. Germline values: CDR1 SGHRS, CDR2 YFSETQ. The CDR3 is 13 residues long. The CDR3 nucleotides read TGCGCCAGCAGCTTCCTTACAGGGGAGGGCTACACCTTC. Amino acid sequence: CASSFLTGEGYTF. Full variable domain (outside the CDR3, taken from reference TRBV5-1 and TRBJ1-2): KAGVTQTPRYLIKTRGQQVTLSCSPISGHRSVSWYQQTPGQGLQFLFEYFSETQRNKGNFPGRFSGRQFSNSRSEMNVSTLELGDSALYLCASSFLTGEGYTFGSGTRLTVV.

In its sample, this clone was seen a few times. The CDR3 reads CASSQGGLNQETQYF. The CDR3 bases are TGTGCCAGCAGCCAAGGCGGACTAAACCAAGAGACCCAGTACTTC. This chain uses TRBV11-1 with TRBJ2-5; D is possibly TRBD2 (6 bases). CDR3 length: 15 amino acids. CDR1 is SGHAT, CDR2 FQDESV, per germline (reference sequence). V lost 5 bases to trimming and J lost 0 bases, with 13 bases between them.

V is TRBV30 and J is TRBJ1-6; D not certain. Germline V gene lookup returns CDR1 GTSNPN and CDR2 SVGIG (reference sequence). V lost 0 bases and J lost 10, with 10 bases in between. The CDR3 spans 13 residues. The CDR3 spells CAWSVTDPSPLHF. CDR3 sequence (DNA): TGTGCCTGGAGTGTAACTGATCCGTCACCCCTCCACTTT. Together with reference TRBV30 and TRBJ1-6, the CDR3 gives the full variable domain: SQTIHQWPATLVQPVGSPLSLECTVEGTSNPNLYWYRQAAGRGLQLLFYSVGIGQISSEVPQNLSASRPQDRQFILSSKKLLLSDSGFYLCAWSVTDPSPLHFGNGTRLTVT.

The chain links TRBV11-2 to TRBJ2-1; 9 nucleotides align to TRBD2. The length of the CDR3 is 18 residues. Unmatched junction bases numbered 7, after V lost 1 base and J lost 0 bases. Germline CDR1 reads SGHAT; CDR2 reads FQNNGV. CDR3 in amino acids: CASSLVYGSGGSYNEQFF. CDR3 coding DNA: TGTGCCAGCAGCTTAGTCTACGGTAGCGGGGGCTCCTACAATGAGCAGTTCTTC.

The V call is TRBV11-3, the J call TRBJ2-3, with 9 bases matching TRBD2. The germline V gene has CDR1 SGHNT and CDR2 YENEEA. Losses at the gene ends were 5 bases for V and 4 bases for J; bases not matched to a gene: 7. This CDR3 has 15 amino acids. CDR3 bases: TGTGCCAGCAGCCCCAATAGCGGGAGATCAGATACGCAGTATTTT. It encodes CASSPNSGRSDTQYF. Variable domain in full (rest from reference TRBV11-3 and TRBJ2-3): EAGVVQSPRYKIIEKKQPVAFWCNPISGHNTLYWYLQNLGQGPELLIRYENEEAVDDSQLPKDRFSAERLKGVDSTLKIQPAELGDSAVYLCASSPNSGRSDTQYFGPGTRLTVL.

V usage is TRBV5-1 and J usage is TRBJ1-1; 12 bases match TRBD1. The CDR3 is made up of 18 amino acids. Germline V gene lookup returns CDR1 SGHRS and CDR2 YFSETQ. J lost 4 bases, V lost 4 bases, and 14 bases had no gene match. CDR3 in amino acids: CASSPRVGTGGAGTEAFF. The CDR3 DNA is TGCGCCAGCAGCCCGAGAGTAGGGACAGGGGGCGCGGGCACTGAAGCTTTCTTT.